These 23 T cell receptor beta chains originate from one sample sequenced in a study of T cells in Graves' hyperthyroidism and ophthalmopathy. Researchers amplified the TCR beta CDR3 regions from RNA transcripts. During a first-round RT-PCR of the TCR CDR3, the HTBI primer set was used. TCRdb redid the calling of the multiplex PCR reads with MiXCR, one entry per CDR3 protein. The data show about 290,000 distinct CDR3 sequences, with roughly 15% seen just once and around 30% held by the top ten. Sequencing input: blood. The receptors were sampled from a woman in her forties or fifties with Graves' hyperthyroidism that later progressed to Graves' ophthalmopathy.

In this sample, this clonotype turned up many times. The chain carries TRBV28 and TRBJ1-5, with D possibly being TRBD1 (6 bases). The germline gives CDR1 MDHEN, CDR2 SYDVKM. V lost 6 bases and J 2 bases, leaving 14 bases between the germline ends. This CDR3 region has 15 residues. The CDR3, as DNA: TGTGCCAGCAGGTACAGGGTAAGGGGCAATCAGCCCCAGCATTTT. Amino acids: CASRYRVRGNQPQHF.

This clonotype was seen repeatedly, ten times or more. The chain employs TRBV28 and TRBJ2-7; D is undetermined. V lost 7 bases, J lost 6 bases, and 16 bases lay in between. Germline CDR1 MDHEN, CDR2 SYDVKM. The CDR3 is made up of 13 amino acids. The CDR3 sequence is CASNTPWMREQYF. CDR3 DNA sequence: TGTGCCAGCAATACTCCTTGGATGCGCGAGCAGTACTTC.

This clonotype was observed many times. V is TRBV28 and J is TRBJ2-3; 8 bases fit TRBD1. The CDR3 is 15 amino acids. CDR1 and CDR2 from the germline V gene are MDHEN and SYDVKM. With 2 bases clipped from V and 4 bases from J, the junction kept 5 bases outside the gene matches. CDR3: CASSLPGGGSDTQYF. The CDR3 DNA reads as TGTGCCAGCAGTTTACCAGGGGGCGGATCAGATACGCAGTATTTT.

This clonotype was counted a few times. An end of the junction does not agree with germline; a read error may underlie this. The CDR3 spells CVSSDYTGGFNNSPLHF. The CDR3 DNA sequence: TGTGTCAGCAGTGACTATACAGGGGGCTTCAATAATTCACCCCTCCACTTT. The rearrangement uses TRBV6-4 and TRBJ1-6; 9 bases fit TRBD1. Germline CDR1 and CDR2: MRHNA and SNTAGT. The CDR3 sequence is 17 residues long.

This clonotype was recorded many times. The V call is TRBV6-5, the J call TRBJ1-1; TRBD1 agrees at 7 bases. Germline CDR1 and CDR2: MNHEY and SVGAGI. V was clipped by 2 bases and J by 8 bases; unmatched bases: 5. This CDR3 has 13 amino acids. For the CDR3, the DNA is TGTGCCAGCAGTTACAAGACAGGGTTGGAAGCTTTCTTT. This encodes CASSYKTGLEAFF.

This clonotype was recorded many times. The chain uses TRBV7-2 and TRBJ2-5; 8 bases line up with TRBD2. The CDR3 spans 13 residues. Germline CDR1 reads SGHTA; CDR2 reads FQGNSA. V shed 4 bases and J 5 bases; nucleotides not matched to a gene: 3. The CDR3 sequence is CASSSGTRETQYF. CDR3 nucleotide sequence: TGTGCCAGCAGCTCCGGGACTAGGGAGACCCAGTACTTC. The whole variable domain, remainder taken from reference TRBV7-2 and TRBJ2-5, is GAGVSQSPSNKVTEKGKDVELRCDPISGHTALYWYRQSLGQGLEFLIYFQGNSAPDKSGLPSDRFSAERTGGSVSTLTIQRTQQEDSAVYLCASSSGTRETQYFGPGTRLLVL.

This clonotype showed up many times. The CDR3 sequence: CASSNTGSAYEQYF. CDR3 nucleotide sequence: TGTGCCAGCAGTAATACAGGGAGCGCCTACGAGCAGTACTTC. The chain uses TRBV12-3 or TRBV12-4 and TRBJ2-7; D may be TRBD1 (6 bases). Trimming pared 5 bases from V and 2 bases from J, leaving 13 bases between. The length of the CDR3 is 14 residues.

This clonotype was observed a handful of times. This sequence may be a read error, since a much larger clone differs from it by one base. The genes are TRBV5-1 and TRBJ2-7; D might be TRBD1 (6 bases). Per the germline V gene, CDR1 is SGHRS and CDR2 is YFSETQ. Between the trimmed V and J ends, which lost 2 bases and 5 bases, there was a span of 17 bases. There are 15 residues in the CDR3. CDR3 nucleotide sequence: TGCGCCAGCAGCTTAGCCAACGACAGGACCCACGAGCAGTACTTC. It specifies CASSLANDRTHEQYF.

This clonotype was seen a handful of times. Possible read error: a much larger clone is one base away. The chain has TRBV28 and TRBJ2-2, with a weak D call TRBD2 (5 bases). The CDR3 has 16 residues. CDR1 is MDHEN and CDR2 is SYDVKM in the germline V gene. The CDR3 protein is CAGSFTGGPNTGELFF. CDR3 bases: TGTGCCGGCAGTTTCACCGGCGGGCCGAACACCGGGGAGCTGTTTTTT. The full variable domain, rest sourced from reference TRBV28 and TRBJ2-2, is DVKVTQSSRYLVKRTGEKVFLECVQDMDHENMFWYRQDPGLGLRLIYFSYDVKMKEKGDIPEGYSVSREKKERFSLILESASTNQTSMYLCAGSFTGGPNTGELFFGEGSRLTVL.

In its sample, this clonotype was seen a few times. A much larger clone sits a single nucleotide away, making a read error possible. The chain couples TRBV20-1 to TRBJ2-5; D gene unclear. Germline-derived CDR1 and CDR2 are DFQATT and SNEGSKA (reference sequence). This CDR3 has 11 amino acids. CDR3 region: CSPPHQETQYF. The CDR3, as DNA: TGCAGCCCCCCCCATCAAGAGACCCAGTACTTC.

CDR3 DNA sequence: TGCAGTGCTAGAGACAGAACAAATGAAAAACTGTTTTTT. Translating it yields CSARDRTNEKLFF. The chain employs TRBV20-1 and TRBJ1-4, with D uncertain. Germline V gives CDR1 DFQATT, CDR2 SNEGSKA (reference sequence). The CDR3 has 13 residues. V shed 0 bases and J shed 5 bases, with 7 bases lying between them.

In this sample, this clonotype turned up many times. The chain couples TRBV18 to TRBJ1-2; D ambiguous. The CDR3 loop spans 15 amino acids. Germline V gene lookup returns CDR1 KGHSH and CDR2 LQKENI. The V and J ends lost 1 base and 2 bases respectively, with 11 bases between them. CDR3 DNA: TGTGCCAGCTCACCACGCGGCAGAATGAACTATGGCTACACCTTC. As protein: CASSPRGRMNYGYTF.

This clonotype has only a few counts. This chain links TRBV20-1 with TRBJ2-4, with TRBD1 matching 8 bases. CDR3 length: 16 amino acids. Germline V lookup: CDR1 DFQATT, CDR2 SNEGSKA (reference sequence). V gave up 5 bases and J gave up 3 bases; unmatched junction bases: 12. This CDR3 reads CSALSYRGIGKNIQYF. Here the CDR3 DNA reads TGCAGTGCTTTAAGTTACAGGGGGATTGGCAAAAACATTCAGTACTTC.

This clonotype was observed many times. The CDR3 here is CASSLESNTGELFF. The CDR3 nucleotides are TGTGCCAGCAGTTTAGAATCGAACACCGGGGAGCTGTTTTTT. The genes are TRBV28 and TRBJ2-2, with D unresolved. V gave up 2 bases and J gave up 0 bases, with 4 bases separating them. This CDR3 is built from 14 residues. The germline CDR1 and CDR2 sequences are MDHEN and SYDVKM.

The genes are TRBV18 and TRBJ1-5; the D is unclear. The CDR3 sequence is 16 residues long. The ends were cut back, 2 bases at V and 0 bases at J, with 11 bases in the middle. Germline V gives CDR1 KGHSH, CDR2 LQKENI. The CDR3 bases are TGTGCCAGCTCACCAGATACGGACTATAGCAATCAGCCCCAGCATTTT. Its translation is CASSPDTDYSNQPQHF.

This clonotype was seen ten or more times. This chain joins TRBV2 and TRBJ2-2; no reliable D call. Trimming took off 6 bases at V and 6 bases at J, with 11 bases between the two ends. The CDR3 runs 13 residues. CDR1 is SNHLY and CDR2 is FYNNEI in the germline V gene. DNA for the CDR3: TGTGCCAGCAGGCAAGGAGTCTCCGGGGAGCTGTTTTTT. This gives the protein CASRQGVSGELFF.

The table lists this clonotype with many counts. The V call is TRBV6-2 or TRBV6-3, the J call TRBJ2-6, with 8 nucleotides matching TRBD2. Per germline, CDR1 MNHEY and CDR2 SVGEGT. The J segment lost 2 bases and the V segment lost 5 bases, leaving 8 bases of the junction unmatched. There are 17 residues in the CDR3. The DNA of the CDR3 is TGTGCCAGCAGTCCCGGGACTAGGGGTCCTGGGGCCAACGTCCTGACTTTC. Residues: CASSPGTRGPGANVLTF.

This clonotype was seen many times. This CDR3 reads CASSEPDRGTQYF. CDR3 DNA sequence: TGCGCCAGCAGTGAGCCCGACAGGGGGACGCAGTATTTT. This chain links TRBV10-1 with TRBJ2-3; TRBD1 agrees at 9 bases. The CDR3 is made up of 13 amino acids. The germline V gene has CDR1 WNHNN and CDR2 SYGVQD (reference sequence). The V segment lost 2 bases and the J segment 9 bases; nucleotides outside the gene matches: 3.

This clonotype has a handful of counts. This chain uses TRBV2 with TRBJ1-4; D is perhaps TRBD1 (6 bases). The V end lost 4 bases, the J end lost 14 bases, and 20 bases lay between the germline ends. The CDR3 has 14 residues. Germline assignment: CDR1 SNHLY and CDR2 FYNNEI. The CDR3 here is CASSVGRAGEGLFF. CDR3 DNA: TGTGCCAGCAGTGTCGGCAGAGCAGGGGAGGGTCTGTTTTTT.

The CDR3: CASSRLGGSYEQYF. The CDR3, as DNA: TGTGCCAGCAGCCGTTTAGGCGGGAGCTACGAGCAGTACTTC. This chain connects TRBV7-9 to TRBJ2-7, with TRBD2 identical over 7 bases. The germline gives CDR1 SEHNR, CDR2 FQNEAQ (reference sequence). V was clipped by 5 bases and J by 3 bases; unmatched bases: 7. The CDR3 contains 14 residues.

This clonotype was seen ten or more times. V usage is TRBV2 and J usage is TRBJ2-5, with 8 bases aligning to TRBD2. The CDR3 runs 18 residues. Germline trimming cut 7 bases from V and 6 bases from J; bases unmatched to any gene: 22. The germline gives CDR1 SNHLY, CDR2 FYNNEI. The DNA for the CDR3 is TGTGCCAGCAAGCCGGGACTAGGGAGCTCTAAAGGGGGGCAGACCCAGTACTTC. This encodes CASKPGLGSSKGGQTQYF.

This clonotype was seen at least ten times. The rearrangement uses TRBV12-3 or TRBV12-4 and TRBJ1-5, with a weak D call TRBD1 (6 bases). This CDR3 has 15 residues. Trimming took off 3 bases at V and 3 bases at J, with 12 bases between the two ends. CDR3 coding DNA: TGTGCCAGCAGTTTTTCTACGGGGGCCAATCAGCCCCAGCATTTT. It specifies CASSFSTGANQPQHF.

This clonotype has a count of ten or more. The chain carries TRBV2 and TRBJ1-3; D gene unclear. Trimming removed 5 bases from V and 1 base from J, with 6 bases in between. CDR3 length equals 13 residues. The germline gives CDR1 SNHLY, CDR2 FYNNEI. The CDR3 DNA reads as TGTGCCAGCAGTCGAGGTTCTGGAAACACCATATATTTT. It specifies CASSRGSGNTIYF.